This TCR beta chain was obtained from a study of glioma-infiltrating T cells after dendritic cell vaccination. On the study more broadly: Patients had newly diagnosed or recurrent glioblastoma and received dendritic cell vaccines. Dendritic cell vaccine was injected intradermally three times, biweekly.

About this clone itself: The antigen remains unidentified.

Looked up from germline, CDR1 is MDHEN and CDR2 is SYDVKM. V dropped 3 bases and J dropped 0 bases, with 12 bases sitting between them. CDR3 size: 16 residues. Study conclusions and caveats: Longer survival after dendritic cell vaccination followed higher pretreatment TIL content.

Sequenced by immunoSEQ multiplex PCR; TCRdb stores in-frame clones only, minus some. The sample consists of 90,000 to 95,000 clones, 70% to 90% of them appearing once. The time point here: after dendritic cell vaccination, including at tumor progression/relapse. The chain is built from TRBV28 and TRBJ1-5; weak D call: TRBD1 (5 bases). The clonotype was recovered from a human donor with glioblastoma. The material was blood, obtained after dendritic cell vaccination. The CDR3 DNA reads TGTGCCAGCAGTTTTAGCCCGGACACTAGCAATCAGCCCCAGCATTTT. Translated, it gives CASSFSPDTSNQPQHF.